This T cell receptor (beta chain) was identified during a study of blood T cell repertoires in COVID-19. As for the study in general: Collection of acute and convalescent COVID-19 samples took place in the United States, Italy and Spain. T cells, B-cell-depleted T cells, or PBMCs provided the cDNA or gDNA that served as material.

V shed 8 bases and J 1 base; nucleotides not matched to a gene: 12. The CDR3 is made up of 16 amino acids. From germline, CDR1 is SGHTA and CDR2 FQGNSA. In the authors' workflow: Nucleated cell number was recorded as an estimate derived from reference gene primer amplification. TCRdb's table, derived via immunoSEQ multiplex PCR, lists solely in-frame clones and lacks some. D and trimming come from the DNA, and the V and J calls and clone size come from that table. Altogether some 78,000 clones are present, around 86% being singletons, with the ten largest covering around 26%. Sequenced: peripheral blood. V gene TRBV7-2 combines with J gene TRBJ2-5; the match to TRBD2 covers 8 bases. This clonotype was sampled from a man in his fifties with active or convalescent COVID-19. The CDR3 DNA reads TGTGCCAGCGGCAATACGGGACTAGGGCGCCAAGAGACCCAGTACTTC. It translates to CASGNTGLGRQETQYF.